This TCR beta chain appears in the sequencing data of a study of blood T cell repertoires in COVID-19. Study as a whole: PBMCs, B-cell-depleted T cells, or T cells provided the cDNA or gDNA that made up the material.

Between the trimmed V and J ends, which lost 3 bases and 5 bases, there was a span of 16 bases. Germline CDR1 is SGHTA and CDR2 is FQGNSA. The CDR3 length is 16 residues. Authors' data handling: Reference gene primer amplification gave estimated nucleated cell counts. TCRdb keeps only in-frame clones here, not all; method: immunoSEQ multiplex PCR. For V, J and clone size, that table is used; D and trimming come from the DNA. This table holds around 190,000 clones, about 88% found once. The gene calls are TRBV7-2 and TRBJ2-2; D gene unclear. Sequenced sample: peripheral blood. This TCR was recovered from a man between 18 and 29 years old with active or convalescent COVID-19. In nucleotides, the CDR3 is TGTGCCAGCAGCTTTCCCCCGCTGGGCAAAACCGGGGAGCTGTTTTTT. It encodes CASSFPPLGKTGELFF.